The clone carrying this T cell receptor beta chain showed up many times. The antigen remains undetermined. The sample is drawn from a study of T cells in Graves' hyperthyroidism and ophthalmopathy. Broader study findings: A model built on 13 V-J features separated ophthalmopathy from stable hyperthyroidism.

From germline, CDR1 is SEHNR and CDR2 FQNEAQ (reference sequence). Trimming took 2 bases from V and 5 from J, leaving 3 bases between them. The CDR3 has 11 amino acids. Amplified TCR beta CDR3 regions derived from RNA transcripts. Using the HTBI primer set, a first-round RT-PCR was run on the TCR CDR3. TCRdb reanalysed the multiplex PCR reads using MiXCR and keeps one entry per CDR3 protein. The sample has approximately 95,000 distinct CDR3 sequences; around 42% are singletons. Investigators excluded patients with uncontrolled infection, other autoimmune disease, pregnancy or lactation. Together with thyroid ultrasound, orbital computed tomography, serum thyroxine and TRAb, clinical symptoms were used for diagnoses.

Input material: peripheral blood or thyroid tissue (not recorded which). The source is a woman aged 25 to 39 with Graves' hyperthyroidism. The chain links TRBV7-9 to TRBJ2-5, with unresolved D. CDR3 sequence (DNA): TGTGCCAGCAGCTTATTGGAGACCCAGTACTTC. The encoded protein is CASSLLETQYF.